This T cell receptor beta chain was found in a study of beta chain features in type 1 diabetes. Across the study: Patients were similar to healthy donors in age and gender (as well as in cell yields).

A single heparinised draw of approximately 100 mL on average was taken per donor. Each sorted fraction was over 95% pure. The whole isolated RNA underwent reverse transcription, so sequencing captured expressed TCRB transcripts. This table comes from immunoSEQ multiplex PCR, and its TCRdb copy is limited to in-frame clones, with some not included. This table holds under 300,000 clones, approximately 15% found once. As for this clone: What it binds is not known.

Study-level points and caveats: A moderate, significant TCRB CDR3 shortening appeared in type 1 diabetes across four CD4+ subsets.

V dropped 1 base and J dropped 5; count of bases not matched to a gene: 2. The CDR3 runs to 16 residues. Germline CDR1 SGHAT, CDR2 FQNNGV. The sequenced sample consisted of naive CD4+ T cells from blood. The receptor's source is a man younger than 40 with type 1 diabetes. The J gene is TRBJ2-5, the V gene TRBV11-2; TRBD2 matches 15 bases. Written as DNA, the CDR3 is TGTGCCAGCAGCTTAGGCGGGACTAGCGGGGGGGAGACCCAGTACTTC. It is translated as CASSLGGTSGGETQYF.